The 6 T cell receptor beta chains below were found in one sample sequenced in a study of T cell changes during pregnancy in multiple sclerosis (dated by TCRdb to the late 2010s). The library was produced with the immunoSEQ multiplex PCR assay. This is the immuneACCESS table as TCRdb keeps it, with only in-frame sequences that have V and J called. A part of the clones is gone; compared with another copy, unresolved V genes explain less than half, and the rest is unexplained. Present in this sample are fewer than 85,000 clones, 85% to 95% of which were seen just once. The top ten hold about 2% of the sample. Sequencing was performed on peripheral blood, taken before pregnancy. Every receptor here comes from a female donor with multiple sclerosis, enrolled in a pregnancy study.

In nucleotides, the CDR3 is TGTGCCAGCAATGGGCTAGCGGGAGCTAGGGAGCAGTTCTTC. Translation gives CASNGLAGAREQFF. The chain couples TRBV6-5 to TRBJ2-1; 10 positions agree with TRBD2. Germline V gene lookup returns CDR1 MNHEY and CDR2 SVGAGI. J lost 10 bases, V lost 7 bases, and 10 bases had no gene match. This CDR3 region has 14 residues.

The chain combines TRBV2 with TRBJ2-7, with unresolved D. The CDR3 runs 12 residues. Trimming took 2 bases from V and 4 from J, leaving 6 bases between them. CDR1 SNHLY and CDR2 FYNNEI come from the germline V gene. The CDR3 sequence: CASSENLYEQYF. CDR3 nucleotide sequence: TGTGCCAGCAGTGAAAATTTATACGAGCAGTACTTC.

With respect to this clone: A junction end diverges from the germline sequence, so it may reflect a read error. V and J are TRBV6-1 and TRBJ2-7, with TRBD1 matching over 7 bases. The CDR3 runs to 14 residues. The germline V gene encodes CDR1 MNHNS and CDR2 SASEGT. Here the CDR3 reads CASSPWTGSYEQHF. In DNA, the CDR3 is TGTGCCAGCAGCCCTTGGACAGGCAGCTACGAGCAGCACTTC.

The V call is TRBV28, the J call TRBJ2-7; D perhaps matches TRBD2 (5 bases). With 5 bases removed from V and 5 bases from J, the gap between germline ends came to 22 bases. CDR1 MDHEN and CDR2 SYDVKM come from the germline V gene. The CDR3 consists of 16 residues. CDR3 loop: CASSPRLSGWRNEQYF. The CDR3, as DNA: TGTGCCAGCAGTCCTCGGCTTTCGGGATGGCGGAACGAGCAGTACTTC.

The V and J genes are TRBV5-4 and TRBJ1-2; 12 nucleotides agree with TRBD1. In germline, CDR1 is SGHNT, CDR2 YYREEE (reference sequence). V was pared by 4 bases and J by 8 bases, with 9 bases of the junction left unmatched. This CDR3 has 15 residues. The CDR3 here is CASSLAGQGAWGYTF. CDR3 in DNA: TGTGCCAGCAGCCTCGCGGGACAGGGGGCCTGGGGCTACACCTTC.

The rearrangement links TRBV6-1 to TRBJ2-7, with 8 positions matching TRBD1. CDR1 is MNHNS and CDR2 is SASEGT in the germline V gene. The V gene end was trimmed by 6 bases and the J gene end by 6 bases; junction bases not matched to a gene: 13. This CDR3 has 15 residues. As DNA, the CDR3 is TGTGCCAGCAGGGCGGGACAGGCTGGAACGTCCGAGCAGTACTTC. Translation gives CASRAGQAGTSEQYF.